This T cell receptor beta chain was recorded in a study of cytomegalovirus exposure and HLA in healthy donors. Study-level information: About 200 million T cells yielded 100 million or so unique TCR beta sequences, as an earlier analysis found. Findings and limits, study-wide: In a later analysis, a genetic analysis reported fewer productive-TCR N-insertions in an Asian-associated ancestry cluster than the cohort average. Later on, a genetic analysis was performed. It linked a missense variant in DCLRE1C with V- and J-gene trimming of TCR beta.

Note on this clone: The antigen remains undetermined.

CDR3 length: 14 residues. V was pared by 6 bases and J by 9 bases, with 18 bases between. CDR1 is MNHEY, CDR2 SMNVEV, per germline (reference sequence). Primers: 60 Vbeta forward and 13 Jbeta reverse. Per the original data handling: As a later analysis found, there were 70 million to 80 million unique TCR beta chains, of which approximately 10 million were shared. Assay: immunoSEQ multiplex PCR; the TCRdb copy retains only in-frame clones and omits some. Clonal size and the V and J genes are those of that table, whereas D and trimming came from the DNA. The table lists 130,000 or so clones, about 80% of them singletons, with less than 6.5% in the top ten.

The clonotype was recovered from a man aged 25-45 years in good health and CMV-seronegative. This chain uses TRBV27 with TRBJ1-5; tentatively, D is TRBD1 (5 bases). Sequencing was done on a sample of PBMCs. CDR3: CASSRAQGRGPQHF. The CDR3 DNA is TGTGCCAGCAGCAGAGCGCAGGGTAGGGGGCCCCAGCATTTT.